This TCR beta chain was sequenced during a study of pediatric ulcerative colitis. Trimming took 7 bases from V and 8 from J; bases not matched to a gene: 13. The CDR3 totals 14 residues. Per germline, CDR1 SGHVS and CDR2 FQNEAQ. Sequenced by immunoSEQ multiplex PCR; TCRdb stores in-frame clones only, minus some. The table records 55,000 to 80,000 clones, 77% of them present only once. The source of this sequence is a boy younger than 18 with moderate ulcerative colitis. Sample: blood. The chain combines TRBV7-8 with TRBJ1-2, with 7 bases matching TRBD1. This chain's CDR3 is CASTYRGFLSGYTF. CDR3 DNA: TGTGCCAGCACTTACAGGGGATTCCTCTCGGGCTACACCTTC.